The clone carrying this T cell receptor (beta chain) has at least ten counts. Its antigen is unidentified. TCRdb fed the reads into MiXCR, producing one record per CDR3 protein. This sample has approximately 110,000 distinct CDR3 sequences, with roughly 9.1% found just once. The sample originates from a study of T cell repertoires in cytomegalovirus infection. Study context: Public TCR beta signature analysis indicated the presence of both CMV infection and matching HLA type.

The sequence derives from a human donor in good health (CMV status not recorded). Some clones in this sample may be carry-over from other donors' samples. The sample taken for sequencing was PBMCs, sequenced either directly or after in vitro stimulation (not recorded which).

The CDR3 is CASSFLARTDTQYF. CDR3 in DNA: TGTGCCAGCAGTTTCCTAGCGCGTACAGATACGCAGTATTTT. The chain carries TRBV28 and TRBJ2-3; perhaps TRBD2 as D (6 bases). The CDR3 runs to 14 residues. V dropped 3 bases and J dropped 3 bases, with 10 bases sitting between them. The germline V gene has CDR1 MDHEN and CDR2 SYDVKM.